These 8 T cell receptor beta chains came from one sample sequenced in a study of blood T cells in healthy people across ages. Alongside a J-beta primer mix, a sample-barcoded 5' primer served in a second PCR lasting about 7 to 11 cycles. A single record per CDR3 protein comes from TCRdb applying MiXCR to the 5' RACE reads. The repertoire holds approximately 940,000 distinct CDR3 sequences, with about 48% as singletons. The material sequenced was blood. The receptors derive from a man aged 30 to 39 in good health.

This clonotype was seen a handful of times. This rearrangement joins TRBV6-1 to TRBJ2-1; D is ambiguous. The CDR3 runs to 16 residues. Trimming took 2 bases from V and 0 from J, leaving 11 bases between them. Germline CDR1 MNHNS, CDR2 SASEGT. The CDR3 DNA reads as TGTGCCAGCAGTGAACGGCAGCCAAGCTCCTACAATGAGCAGTTCTTC. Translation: CASSERQPSSYNEQFF.

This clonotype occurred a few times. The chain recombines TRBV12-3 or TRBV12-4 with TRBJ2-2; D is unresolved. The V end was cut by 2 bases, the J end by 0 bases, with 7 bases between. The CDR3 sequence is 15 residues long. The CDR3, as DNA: TGTGCCAGCAGTTTATGGACCTCGAACACCGGGGAGCTGTTTTTT. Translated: CASSLWTSNTGELFF.

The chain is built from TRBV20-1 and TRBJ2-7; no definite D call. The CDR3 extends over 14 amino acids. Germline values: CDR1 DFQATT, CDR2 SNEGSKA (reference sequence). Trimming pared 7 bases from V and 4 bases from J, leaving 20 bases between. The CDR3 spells CSDHSSKQRYEQYF. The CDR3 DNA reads TGCAGTGACCACAGCTCGAAACAACGGTACGAGCAGTACTTC.

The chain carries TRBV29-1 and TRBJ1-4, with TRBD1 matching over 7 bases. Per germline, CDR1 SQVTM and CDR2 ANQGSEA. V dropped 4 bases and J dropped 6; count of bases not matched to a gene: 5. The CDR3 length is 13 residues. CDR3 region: CSVGQGWDEKLFF. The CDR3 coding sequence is TGCAGCGTTGGACAGGGTTGGGATGAAAAACTGTTTTTT.

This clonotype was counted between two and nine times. The CDR3 bases are TGTGCCAGCAGCCAAGAGGAAGGGGCCTCCCATGAGCAGTTCTTC. Protein sequence: CASSQEEGASHEQFF. This chain joins TRBV4-2 and TRBJ2-1; D is perhaps TRBD1 (5 bases). Per germline, CDR1 LGHNA and CDR2 YNFKEQ. This CDR3 is 15 amino acids long. Trimming took off 0 bases at V and 8 bases at J, with 14 bases between the two ends.

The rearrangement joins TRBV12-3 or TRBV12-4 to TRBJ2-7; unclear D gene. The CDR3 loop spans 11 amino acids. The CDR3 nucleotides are TGTTCTCACCAACGCCCCTACGAGCAGTACTTC. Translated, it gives CSHQRPYEQYF.

The CDR3 DNA follows: TGTGCCAGCAGTGAGCGGACAGGGACGGAAGGATCACCCCTCCACTTT. Translation: CASSERTGTEGSPLHF. The chain carries TRBV6-1 and TRBJ1-6; 8 positions match TRBD1. CDR1 MNHNS and CDR2 SASEGT come from the germline V gene. V gave up 3 bases and J gave up 10 bases; unmatched junction bases: 11. This CDR3 has 16 amino acids.

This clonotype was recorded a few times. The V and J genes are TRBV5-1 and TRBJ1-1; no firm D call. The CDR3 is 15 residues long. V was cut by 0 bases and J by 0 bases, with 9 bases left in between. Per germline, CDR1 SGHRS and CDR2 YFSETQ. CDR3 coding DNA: TGCGCCAGCAGCTTGGATACAGCGTTGAACACTGAAGCTTTCTTT. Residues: CASSLDTALNTEAFF.